This is a list of T cell receptor beta chains from one sample in a study of T cell responses to AZD1222 COVID-19 vaccine. The table came from immunoSEQ multiplex PCR; TCRdb's copy has only in-frame clones and leaves some out. Of fewer than 65,000 clones in the sample, roughly 82% were seen once. This specimen consisted of peripheral blood, obtained on day 0 of AZD1222 vaccination. The receptors here all came from an adult in good health. CDR3s include the opening cysteine and the closing phenylalanine or tryptophan. Each record gives: clone size, D gene, V gene, J gene, CDR3 protein, CDR3 DNA. D genes are given only for firm matches. Size is stated for part of the rows, as once, few or many counts, or as a class when the clone is expanded.

-,TRBD2,TRBV19,TRBJ2-4,CASSIRGTSGRAVKNIQYF,TGTGCCAGTAGTATCCGAGGGACTAGCGGGAGGGCTGTCAAAAACATTCAGTACTTC
-,TRBD1,TRBV5-8,TRBJ1-6,CASSSNRGNSPLHF,TGTGCCAGCAGCTCCAACAGGGGTAATTCACCCCTCCACTTT
-,TRBD1,TRBV28,TRBJ1-6,CASSLRGTGWHSPLHF,TGTGCCAGCAGTTTACGTGGGACAGGGTGGCATTCACCCCTCCACTTT
-,TRBD2,TRBV12-3/TRBV12-4,TRBJ2-3,CASSLSLAGYKYF,TGTGCCAGCAGTTTATCCCTAGCGGGGTACAAGTATTTT
-,-,TRBV6-2/TRBV6-3,TRBJ2-2,CASSSLTINTGELFF,TGTGCCAGCAGTTCCTTGACTATTAACACCGGGGAGCTGTTTTTT
-,-,TRBV7-3,TRBJ2-3,CASRGGSTDTQYF,TGTGCCAGCCGAGGGGGTAGCACAGATACGCAGTATTTT
-,-,TRBV5-1,TRBJ2-7,CASSLAGEQYF,TGCGCCAGCAGCTTGGCCGGCGAGCAGTACTTC
-,-,TRBV28,TRBJ2-7,CASSPGGHPTYEQYF,TGTGCCAGCTCGCCCGGGGGACACCCTACCTACGAGCAGTACTTC
-,TRBD1,TRBV7-2,TRBJ1-1,CASSIQTGDTEAFF,TGTGCCAGCAGCATCCAGACAGGGGACACTGAAGCTTTCTTT
few,TRBD2,TRBV7-8,TRBJ2-7,CASSLGGLAASRRYEQYF,TGTGCCAGCAGCTTAGGGGGACTAGCGGCCTCCAGGAGGTACGAGCAGTACTTC
-,TRBD1,TRBV7-3,TRBJ2-1,CASSYLAGTGEVNEQFF,TGTGCCAGCAGCTACCTCGCCGGGACAGGGGAGGTCAATGAGCAGTTCTTC
once,-,TRBV28,TRBJ2-7,CASSFLGELGLYEQYF,TGTGCCAGCAGTTTCTTAGGAGAATTGGGCCTTTACGAGCAGTACTTC
few,-,TRBV18,TRBJ2-5,CASSPPNGQETQYF,TGTGCCAGCTCACCACCGAACGGACAAGAGACCCAGTACTTC
-,TRBD1,TRBV7-2,TRBJ1-1,CASSPRTGEVAFF,TGTGCCAGCAGCCCAAGGACAGGGGAGGTCGCTTTCTTT
-,-,TRBV28,TRBJ1-6,CASTFSGGREYSPLHF,TGTGCCAGTACTTTCTCGGGGGGGAGGGAATATTCACCCCTCCACTTT
-,-,TRBV11-2,TRBJ2-7,CASSLAGAYEQYF,TGTGCCAGCAGCTTAGCAGGGGCCTACGAGCAGTACTTC
few,-,TRBV28,TRBJ2-1,CASSLTSNEQFF,TGTGCCAGCAGTTTAACGTCCAATGAGCAGTTCTTC
-,-,TRBV7-9,TRBJ2-2,CASGIRTGELFF,TGTGCCTCTGGCATTCGCACCGGGGAGCTGTTTTTT
few,TRBD1,TRBV7-2,TRBJ2-1,CASSPWTGPRIREQFF,TGTGCCAGCAGCCCTTGGACAGGGCCTAGGATTCGGGAGCAGTTCTTC
-,TRBD2,TRBV28,TRBJ2-1,CASSSSSGRASYNEQFF,TGTGCCAGCAGTTCCTCTAGCGGACGAGCCTCCTACAATGAGCAGTTCTTC
once,TRBD1,TRBV7-6,TRBJ1-1,CASSGEGGRGPGTEAFF,TGTGCCAGCAGCGGAGAAGGGGGCAGGGGGCCCGGCACTGAAGCTTTCTTT
-,TRBD2,TRBV30,TRBJ2-3,CAWRGKGLAGTDTQYF,TGTGCCTGGAGAGGGAAGGGACTAGCGGGCACAGATACGCAGTATTTT
-,-,TRBV7-9,TRBJ2-2,CASSLLDTGELFF,TGTGCCAGCAGCCTACTGGACACCGGGGAGCTGTTTTTT
-,TRBD1,TRBV30,TRBJ1-1,CAWANLGQANTEAFF,TGTGCCTGGGCGAACCTAGGACAGGCTAACACTGAAGCTTTCTTT
-,-,TRBV11-3,TRBJ1-1,CASSLISSNTEAFF,TGTGCCAGCAGCTTAATCTCATCGAACACTGAAGCTTTCTTT
once,-,TRBV19,TRBJ1-2,CASNPEQGTNYGYTF,TGTGCCAGTAACCCCGAACAGGGAACCAACTATGGCTACACCTTC
-,-,TRBV7-9,TRBJ2-2,CASSSGGTNTGELFF,TGTGCCAGCAGCTCAGGGGGGACAAACACCGGGGAGCTGTTTTTT
-,-,TRBV5-1,TRBJ2-5,CASSSQGETQYF,TGCGCCAGCAGCTCGCAGGGGGAGACCCAGTACTTC
-,TRBD1,TRBV7-9,TRBJ2-7,CASSYSSKPGQEYEQYF,TGTGCCAGCAGCTATTCTTCCAAGCCGGGACAGGAATACGAGCAGTACTTC